The T cell receptor beta chain under discussion was sequenced for a study of glioma-infiltrating T cells after dendritic cell vaccination. Study-wide context: Patients received three intradermal dendritic cell vaccine injections at biweekly intervals. Findings and limits, study-wide: Only a small number of patients had complete blood and tumor samples.

Sample time point: after dendritic cell vaccination, including at tumor progression/relapse. After removal of 10 bases from V and 4 bases from J, the junction contained 12 bases not matched to a gene. Germline V gene lookup returns CDR1 MNHEY and CDR2 SVGAGI. The CDR3 loop spans 15 amino acids. In regard to this clone: The antigen is unknown.

Sequencing was performed with immunoSEQ multiplex PCR; in TCRdb, only in-frame clones are kept and a portion is missing. The data hold tens of thousands of clones, with less than 85% observed a single time. The TCR sequence derives from a human donor with glioblastoma. The sample consisted of blood, taken after dendritic cell vaccination. The rearrangement joins TRBV6-5 to TRBJ2-7; 11 bases line up with TRBD2. CDR3 sequence: CATRTDGTSGYEQYF. The CDR3, as DNA: TGTGCCACTCGGACGGATGGGACTAGCGGATACGAGCAGTACTTC.